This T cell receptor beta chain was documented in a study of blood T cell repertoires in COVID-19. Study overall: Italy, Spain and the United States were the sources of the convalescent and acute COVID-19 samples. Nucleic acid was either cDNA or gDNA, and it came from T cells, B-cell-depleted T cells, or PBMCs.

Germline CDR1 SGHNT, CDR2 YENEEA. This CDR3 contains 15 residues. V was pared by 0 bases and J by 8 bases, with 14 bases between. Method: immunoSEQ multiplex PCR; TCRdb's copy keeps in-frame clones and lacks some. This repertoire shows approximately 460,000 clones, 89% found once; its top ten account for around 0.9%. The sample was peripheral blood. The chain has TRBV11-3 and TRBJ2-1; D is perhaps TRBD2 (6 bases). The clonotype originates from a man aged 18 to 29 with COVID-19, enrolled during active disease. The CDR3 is CASSLDPGEEHEQFF. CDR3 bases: TGTGCCAGCAGCTTAGATCCTGGGGAGGAGCATGAGCAGTTCTTC.